This T cell receptor beta chain was retrieved from a study of CD8+ T cells in alopecia areata. A note on this clone: The antigen is unknown.

cDNA prepared by RNA extraction and subsequent reverse transcription served as the template for sequencing. The table came from immunoSEQ multiplex PCR; TCRdb's copy has only in-frame clones and leaves some out. The table lists fewer than 200,000 clones, 50% to 60% of them singletons, with roughly 14% in the top ten. Study-level points and caveats: Lesional scalp exceeded normal scalp in clonality, especially in alopecia totalis/universalis.

The material was CD4+ T cells sorted from blood, obtained at week 0. The source is a human donor with alopecia areata.

The CDR3 loop reads CASSEWAYEQYF. The CDR3 DNA is TGTGCCAGCAGCGAGTGGGCTTACGAGCAGTACTTC. The chain uses TRBV28 and TRBJ2-7; D is uncertain. The CDR3 runs to 12 residues. Deletions cut 6 bases from V and 4 bases from J, with 10 bases between. The V gene's germline CDR1 is MDHEN and CDR2 SYDVKM.